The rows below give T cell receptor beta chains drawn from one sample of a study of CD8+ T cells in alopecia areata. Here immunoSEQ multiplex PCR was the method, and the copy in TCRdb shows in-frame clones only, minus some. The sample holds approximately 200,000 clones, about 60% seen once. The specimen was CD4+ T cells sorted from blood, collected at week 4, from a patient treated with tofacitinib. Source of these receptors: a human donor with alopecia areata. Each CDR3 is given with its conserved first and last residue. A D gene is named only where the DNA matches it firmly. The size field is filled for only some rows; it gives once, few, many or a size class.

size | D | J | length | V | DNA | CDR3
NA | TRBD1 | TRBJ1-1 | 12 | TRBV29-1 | TGCAGCGTTGAGGAGGGGGCGATTGAAGCTTTCTTT | CSVEEGAIEAFF
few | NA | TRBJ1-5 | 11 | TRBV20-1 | TGCAGTGCTAGTATAGCCGGGCCCCAGCATTTT | CSASIAGPQHF
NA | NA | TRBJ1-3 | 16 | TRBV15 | TGTGCCACCAGCAGAGACGTGCGGGGTACTGGAAACACCATATATTTT | CATSRDVRGTGNTIYF
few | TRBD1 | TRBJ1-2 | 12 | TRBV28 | TGTGCCAGCAGGTACAGGGGCTATGGCTACACCTTC | CASRYRGYGYTF
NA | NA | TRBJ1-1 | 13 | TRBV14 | TGTGCCAGCAGCTTTAGCATGAACACTGAAGCTTTCTTT | CASSFSMNTEAFF
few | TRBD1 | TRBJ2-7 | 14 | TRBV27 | TGTGCCAGCAGTACCGGGACAGGGGTATACGAGCAGTACTTC | CASSTGTGVYEQYF
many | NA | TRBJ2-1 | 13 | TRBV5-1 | TGCGCCAGCAGCTCTACAACAGGGAATGAGCAGTTCTTC | CASSSTTGNEQFF
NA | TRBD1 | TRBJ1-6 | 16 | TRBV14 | TGTGCCAGCAGCCAGAGACAGGGATATTACAATTCACCCCTCCACTTT | CASSQRQGYYNSPLHF
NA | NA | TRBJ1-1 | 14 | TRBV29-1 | TGCAGCGTTGAATACCAGGTTGAGGGCACTGAAGCTTTCTTT | CSVEYQVEGTEAFF
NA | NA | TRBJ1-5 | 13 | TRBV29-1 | TGCAGCGTTGAAGAAGGGGGCAATCAGCCCCAGCATTTT | CSVEEGGNQPQHF
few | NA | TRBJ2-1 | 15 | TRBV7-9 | TGTGCCAGCAGCCCAAGCCACAGGCCCTACAATGAGCAGTTCTTC | CASSPSHRPYNEQFF
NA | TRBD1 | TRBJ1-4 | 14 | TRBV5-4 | TGTGCCAGCAGCTTGAACAGGGGCAATGAAAAACTGTTTTTT | CASSLNRGNEKLFF
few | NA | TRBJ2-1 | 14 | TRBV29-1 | TGCAGCGTGCTAGACGGGAGCTCCTACAATGAGCAGTTCTTC | CSVLDGSSYNEQFF
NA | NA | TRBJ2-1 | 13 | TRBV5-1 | TGCGCCAGCAGCTACGGACAGTACAATGAGCAGTTCTTC | CASSYGQYNEQFF
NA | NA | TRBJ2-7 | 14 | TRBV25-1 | TGTGCCAGCAGTGGTAAGGACAGATCCTACGAGCAGTACTTC | CASSGKDRSYEQYF
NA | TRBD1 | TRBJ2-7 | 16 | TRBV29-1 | TGCAGCGTTGAAGAGGGTGGGACAGGGGGCTTCTACGAGCAGTACTTC | CSVEEGGTGGFYEQYF
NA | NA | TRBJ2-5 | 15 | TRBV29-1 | TGCAGCGTTGAAGAAATGGGCTTTCAACAAGAGACCCAGTACTTC | CSVEEMGFQQETQYF
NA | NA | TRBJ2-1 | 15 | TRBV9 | TGTGCCAGCAGCGTAGGGCCTAGCTCCTACAATGAGCAGTTCTTC | CASSVGPSSYNEQFF
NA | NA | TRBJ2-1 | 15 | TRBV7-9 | TGTGCCAGCAGCTTACGGGACTTAACCTACAATGAGCAGTTCTTC | CASSLRDLTYNEQFF
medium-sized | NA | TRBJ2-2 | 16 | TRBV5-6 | TGTGCCAGCCGGGCCTTAGCGGTCGCGAACACCGGGGAGCTGTTTTTT | CASRALAVANTGELFF
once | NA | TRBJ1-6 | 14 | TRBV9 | TGTGCCAGCAGCGCGGACAGCCTAAATTCACCCCTCCACTTT | CASSADSLNSPLHF
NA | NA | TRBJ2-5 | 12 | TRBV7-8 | TGTGCCAGCAGCTTAGCCTCTCAGACCCAGTACTTC | CASSLASQTQYF